The clone carrying this T cell receptor (beta chain) was found many times. This sample is part of a study of molecular identifiers for immune sequencing clone quantification. The CDR3 is 15 residues long. V was clipped by 5 bases and J by 5 bases; unmatched bases: 10. The germline gives CDR1 SEHNR, CDR2 FQNEAQ (reference sequence). MiXCR, run by TCRdb on the PCR reads, gives a single entry per CDR3 protein. The repertoire includes about half a million distinct CDR3 sequences, about a fifth of them detected once, and 0.7% to 0.95% sits in the top ten. The chain links TRBV7-9 to TRBJ2-5; 8 positions match TRBD1. Sequencing was carried out using naive CD8+ T cells from blood, with Jurkat cell RNA spiked in. The subset denotes: FACS-sorted CD8+CD4-CCR7+CD45RA+ naive T cells. The clonotype was recovered from a human donor in good health. Some libraries in this study had Jurkat cell RNA spiked in. CDR3 nucleotides: TGTGCCAGCAGCCCCTATGAGACAGGGGAGGAGACCCAGTACTTC. Its protein is CASSPYETGEETQYF.